The 24 T cell receptor beta chains given below trace back to one sample, sequenced in a study of glioma-infiltrating T cells. The iRepertoire nested amplicon-rescue multiplex PCR amplified TCR alpha and beta CDR3s from RNA. TCRdb ran MiXCR on the multiplex PCR reads and lists one entry per CDR3 protein. The sample consists of under 200,000 distinct CDR3 sequences, about 40% of them appearing once. Sequencing was carried out using glioma tissue, nonneoplastic brain tissue, or PBMCs (not recorded which). These receptors were collected from a human donor with low-grade glioma or glioblastoma, undergoing nonglioma brain surgery, or in good health (not recorded which).

The sample holds a few counts of this clonotype. The rearrangement joins TRBV2 to TRBJ2-3; TRBD2 aligns across 8 bases. This CDR3 spans 15 amino acids. Unmatched junction bases numbered 9, after V lost 4 bases and J lost 6 bases. From germline, CDR1 is SNHLY and CDR2 FYNNEI. The CDR3 loop is CASSVTGGRGDTQYF. CDR3 nucleotides: TGTGCCAGCAGTGTTACGGGAGGGCGCGGCGATACGCAGTATTTT.

This clonotype has just a few counts. A much larger clone is a single base away; this may be a read error. The rearrangement joins TRBV20-1 to TRBJ2-3, with D perhaps TRBD2 (5 bases). The CDR3 has 14 amino acids. From germline, CDR1 is DFQATT and CDR2 SNEGSKA (reference sequence). The CDR3 DNA sequence: TGCAGTGCCCGAGCTGCTGGACTCACAGATATGCAGTATTTT. It specifies CSARAAGLTDMQYF.

In the case of this clonotype: One base away lies a much larger clone, so this may be a sequencing read error. The chain has TRBV3-1 and TRBJ2-7; D unresolved. With 4 bases removed from V and 7 bases from J, the gap between germline ends came to 14 bases. The CDR3 length is 13 residues. CDR1 is LGHDT and CDR2 is YNNKEL in the germline V gene (reference sequence). This chain's CDR3 is CASSPQDGREQYF. The DNA for the CDR3 is TGTGCCAGCAGCCCCCAAGACGGTAGAGAGCAGTACTTC.

This clonotype was observed at least ten times. The J gene is TRBJ1-1, the V gene TRBV7-2; D is undetermined. Germline CDR1 and CDR2: SGHTA and FQGNSA. This CDR3 is 13 amino acids long. Trimming shortened V by 6 bases and J by 0 bases, and 8 bases separated the two germline ends. The CDR3, as DNA: TGTGCCAGCAGAGTAGAGGTGAACACTGAAGCTTTCTTT. Its translation is CASRVEVNTEAFF.

The chain links TRBV19 to TRBJ2-1, with D possibly being TRBD1 (5 bases). V lost 7 bases, J lost 9 bases, and 13 bases lay in between. The CDR3 spans 12 residues. Germline CDR1 LNHDA, CDR2 SQIVND (reference sequence). For the CDR3, the DNA is TGTGCCAGTATGACAGTCTTTGGTGAGCAGTTCTTC. Protein: CASMTVFGEQFF.

On this clonotype itself: This sequence may be a read error, since a much larger clone differs from it by one base. The rearrangement uses TRBV7-2 and TRBJ2-3, with 8 bases aligning to TRBD2. This CDR3 has 15 amino acids. Unmatched junction bases numbered 6, after V lost 2 bases and J lost 5 bases. In germline, CDR1 is SGHTA, CDR2 FQGNSA. Here the CDR3 DNA reads TGTGCCAGCAGCTTATACCGGGAGGGCAAAGATACGCAGTATTTT. It codes for CASSLYREGKDTQYF. The full variable domain, rest sourced from reference TRBV7-2 and TRBJ2-3, is GAGVSQSPSNKVTEKGKDVELRCDPISGHTALYWYRQSLGQGLEFLIYFQGNSAPDKSGLPSDRFSAERTGGSVSTLTIQRTQQEDSAVYLCASSLYREGKDTQYFGPGTRLTVL.

This clonotype was picked up many times. This chain links TRBV18 with TRBJ2-7, with 9 bases lining up with TRBD1. V shed 6 bases, J shed 3 bases, and the junction held 0 bases outside the gene matches. The CDR3 runs 12 residues. Germline values: CDR1 KGHSH, CDR2 LQKENI. The CDR3 nucleotides read TGTGCCAGCTCGGGACAGGGCTACGAGCAGTACTTC. Translating gives CASSGQGYEQYF.

J is TRBJ1-5 and V is TRBV6-2 or TRBV6-3; a possible D gene is TRBD1 (5 bases). Germline-derived CDR1 and CDR2 are MNHEY and SVGEGT. This CDR3 is 14 amino acids long. Between the trimmed V and J ends, which lost 7 bases and 1 base, there was a span of 11 bases. Written as DNA, the CDR3 is TGTGCCAGCACCCCCGAGGGGAGCAATCAGCCCCAGCATTTT. It encodes CASTPEGSNQPQHF.

The gene calls are TRBV6-1 and TRBJ2-1, with D possibly being TRBD2 (6 bases). In germline, CDR1 is MNHNS, CDR2 SASEGT. The CDR3 loop spans 19 amino acids. With 6 bases removed from V and 8 bases from J, the gap between germline ends came to 32 bases. CDR3 DNA: TGTGCCAGCAGCCATCTGGGACTGAGCCGGGACCCTATTAAGGATGAGCAGTTCTTC. Its protein is CASSHLGLSRDPIKDEQFF.

As for this clonotype: A read error is possible here, since a much larger clone lies one base away. The chain uses TRBV29-1 and TRBJ2-3, with TRBD1 matching 8 bases. J gave up 4 bases and V 7 bases, and 4 bases lay outside the gene matches. Germline V gene data show CDR1 as SQVTM and CDR2 as ANQGSEA. This CDR3 has 12 amino acids. CDR3 loop: CSADRVADTQYF. CDR3 sequence (DNA): TGCAGCGCGGACAGGGTCGCAGATACGCAGTATTTT.

Of note for this clonotype: One base away lies a much larger clone, so this may be a sequencing read error. The rearrangement links TRBV3-1 to TRBJ2-3; 9 positions agree with TRBD1. The germline V gene has CDR1 LGHDT and CDR2 YNNKEL (reference sequence). The CDR3 contains 15 residues. Trimming cost V 3 bases and J 2 bases; bases outside gene matches: 3. For the CDR3, the DNA is TGTGCCAGCAGCCACCGGACAGGGGACACAGATACGCAGTATTTT. Amino acids: CASSHRTGDTDTQYF.

In this sample, this clonotype turned up many times. This chain joins TRBV28 and TRBJ1-1; the D is unclear. Germline assignment: CDR1 MDHEN and CDR2 SYDVKM. This CDR3 region has 12 residues. The V end lost 6 bases, the J end lost 10 bases, and 15 bases lay between the germline ends. CDR3 nucleotide sequence: TGTGCCAGCAGAGTGCCGCTGGGAGGAGCTTTCTTT. Encoded protein: CASRVPLGGAFF.

As concerns this clonotype: With a much larger clone just one base away, this may be a read error. The chain uses TRBV27 and TRBJ1-5, with D perhaps TRBD1 (5 bases). Germline CDR1 is MNHEY and CDR2 is SMNVEV (reference sequence). The CDR3 length is 13 residues. V was clipped by 9 bases and J by 1 base, with 10 bases between them. The CDR3: CARGTDSNQPQHF. CDR3 DNA: TGTGCCAGAGGGACGGACAGCAATCAGCCCCAGCATTTT.

J is TRBJ2-7 and V is TRBV18; the D gene could be TRBD1 or TRBD2 (5 bases each). This CDR3 spans 13 amino acids. Germline V CDR1 and CDR2: KGHSH, LQKENI. The V end lost 4 bases, the J end lost 7 bases, and 14 bases lay between the germline ends. The CDR3 DNA is TGTGCCAGCTCACGTGGGACGGCGGAGGAGCAGTACTTC. Translating it yields CASSRGTAEEQYF.

In regard to this clonotype: A read error is possible here, since a much larger clone lies one base away. CDR3 amino acids: CASSLELAPAKSIQYF. The CDR3 coding sequence is TGTGCCAGCAGCTTAGAACTAGCGCCAGCCAAAAGCATTCAGTACTTC. This chain joins TRBV7-2 and TRBJ2-4; 7 bases are shared with TRBD2. The germline V gene has CDR1 SGHTA and CDR2 FQGNSA. This CDR3 comprises 16 residues.

This rearrangement joins TRBV4-2 to TRBJ2-7, with a tentative D call TRBD2 (6 bases). CDR3 length: 15 residues. Per germline, CDR1 LGHNA and CDR2 YNFKEQ. Trimming stripped 0 bases from V and 7 bases from J, with 16 bases between. The CDR3 protein is CASSQEGRLDVEQYF. The CDR3 region has the DNA TGTGCCAGCAGCCAAGAAGGGAGACTAGATGTAGAGCAGTACTTC.

This clonotype was seen a few times. Just one base apart from a much larger clone, this may be a read error. For the CDR3, the DNA is TGTGCCAGCAGTTACTCGGAGACAGGGATCGATGAGACCCAGTACTTC. This translates into CASSYSETGIDETQYF. V is TRBV6-7 and J is TRBJ2-5, with 7 positions matching TRBD1. TRBV6-7 is placed among ORFs of uncertain function. The length of the CDR3 is 16 residues. The V gene end was trimmed by 0 bases and the J gene end by 5 bases; junction bases not matched to a gene: 9.

This clonotype has ten or more counts. The genes are TRBV2 and TRBJ2-5; a weak D match, TRBD2 (6 bases). This CDR3 spans 15 amino acids. Germline V gene lookup returns CDR1 SNHLY and CDR2 FYNNEI. V was pared by 8 bases and J by 0 bases, with 16 bases between. CDR3 DNA sequence: TGTGCCAGCGCCCAGCGGGCAACCTACCAAGAGACCCAGTACTTC. Its protein is CASAQRATYQETQYF.

This clonotype has only a few counts. The genes are TRBV27 and TRBJ1-5; 9 nucleotides match TRBD1. CDR1 is MNHEY, CDR2 SMNVEV, per germline (reference sequence). The CDR3 sequence is 16 residues long. V trimming: 5 bases; J trimming: 9 bases; junction bases outside the gene matches: 14. The CDR3 loop is CASSRGTGWTSGPQHF. The CDR3 nucleotides are TGTGCCAGCAGTAGAGGGACAGGGTGGACCTCTGGGCCCCAGCATTTT.

With regard to this clonotype: A clone one base away is much larger, so this may be a read error. The chain couples TRBV20-1 to TRBJ2-7; TRBD1 is a possible D gene (6 bases). The ends were cut back, 5 bases at V and 11 bases at J, with 19 bases in the middle. This CDR3 region has 12 residues. The germline V gene encodes CDR1 DFQATT and CDR2 SNEGSKA (reference sequence). CDR3 residues: CSALKGVWEKYF. CDR3 nucleotides: TGCAGTGCTCTCAAGGGGGTTTGGGAGAAGTACTTC.

The gene calls are TRBV29-1 and TRBJ2-2; D is unresolved. Germline-derived CDR1 and CDR2 are SQVTM and ANQGSEA. Trimming took 4 bases from V and 4 from J, leaving 7 bases between them. CDR3 size: 12 residues. The CDR3 reads CSVGPTTGELFF. Written as DNA, the CDR3 is TGCAGCGTTGGACCAACCACCGGGGAGCTGTTTTTT.

As to this clonotype: One end of the junction does not line up with germline, which may come from a read error. The V gene is TRBV6-2 or TRBV6-3, the J gene TRBJ1-2, with 8 bases identical to TRBD1. The CDR3 runs 15 residues. Germline CDR1 is MNHEY and CDR2 is SVGEGT. This CDR3 is CASSRPDRANYRYTF. CDR3 in DNA: TGTGCCAGCAGCCGCCCGGACAGGGCCAACTATCGCTACACCTTC.

The chain has TRBV12-3 or TRBV12-4 and TRBJ2-7, with TRBD1 identical over 11 bases. The CDR3 covers 15 residues. The J segment lost 4 bases and the V segment lost 3 bases, leaving 5 bases of the junction unmatched. CDR3 in DNA: TGTGCCAGCAGTTTTGGGGACAGGGGGATTTACGAGCAGTACTTC. This translates into CASSFGDRGIYEQYF.

This clonotype was seen more than once but under ten times. V usage is TRBV28 and J usage is TRBJ1-5; D call uncertain. Germline CDR1 reads MDHEN; CDR2 reads SYDVKM. The V end lost 6 bases, the J end lost 4 bases, and 13 bases lay between the germline ends. The CDR3 consists of 14 residues. CDR3: CASRDRVGNQPQHF. DNA for the CDR3: TGTGCCAGCAGGGACCGAGTAGGAAATCAGCCCCAGCATTTT.